This T cell receptor beta chain was sequenced during a study of T cell responses to AZD1222 COVID-19 vaccine. Study-wide findings and caveats: Nearly half of the spike-specific TCRs reportedly recognize variant regions that carry no mutations. At baseline, seropositivity was found in only a handful of AZD1222 recipients. Possibly, clonal diversity was underestimated; donors were largely white British and included more females. Sampled repertoires all dated from after the peak T cell response.

Profiling relied on immunoSEQ multiplex PCR, and the TCRdb table lists in-frame clones only, not all of them. This table holds over 30,000 clones, 88% found once. Trimming stripped 8 bases from V and 4 bases from J, with 14 bases between. CDR1 and CDR2 from the germline V gene are SNHLY and FYNNEI. This CDR3 comprises 13 residues. The sample holds one count of this clone. The antigen is undetermined. The sample here was peripheral blood, taken 28 days after the second dose of the MenACWY control vaccine. The chain couples TRBV2 to TRBJ1-2, with D tentatively TRBD1 (5 bases). The receptor was isolated from an adult who received the MenACWY meningococcal vaccine as a control. The DNA for the CDR3 is TGTGCCAGCGAGGACACCCTTGTCTATGGCTACACCTTC. This encodes CASEDTLVYGYTF.